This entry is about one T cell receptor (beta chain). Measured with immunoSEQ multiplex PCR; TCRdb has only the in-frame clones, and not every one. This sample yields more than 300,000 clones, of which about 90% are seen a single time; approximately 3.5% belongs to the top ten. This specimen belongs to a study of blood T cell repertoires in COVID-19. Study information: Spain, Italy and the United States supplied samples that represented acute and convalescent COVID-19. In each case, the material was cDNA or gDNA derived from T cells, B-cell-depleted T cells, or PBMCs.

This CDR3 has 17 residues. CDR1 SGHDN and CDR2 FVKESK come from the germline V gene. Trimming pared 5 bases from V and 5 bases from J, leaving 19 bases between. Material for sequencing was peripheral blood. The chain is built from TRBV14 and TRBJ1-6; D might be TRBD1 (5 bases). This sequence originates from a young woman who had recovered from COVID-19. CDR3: CASSGTGLTWHNSPLHF. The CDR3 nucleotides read TGTGCCAGCAGCGGTACAGGCCTAACCTGGCATAATTCACCCCTCCACTTT.